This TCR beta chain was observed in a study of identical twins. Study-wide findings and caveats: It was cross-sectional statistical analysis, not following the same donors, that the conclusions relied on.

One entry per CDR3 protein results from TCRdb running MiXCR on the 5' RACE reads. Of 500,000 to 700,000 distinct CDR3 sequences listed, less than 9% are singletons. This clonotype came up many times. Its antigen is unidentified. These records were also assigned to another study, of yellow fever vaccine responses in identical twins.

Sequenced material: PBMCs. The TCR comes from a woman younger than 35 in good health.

CDR3 sequence (DNA): TGCAGCGTTGGGAGCTATCACAATGAGCAGTTCTTC. This sequence encodes CSVGSYHNEQFF. V is TRBV29-1 and J is TRBJ2-1, with no clear D. The germline CDR1 and CDR2 sequences are SQVTM and ANQGSEA. This CDR3 is 12 amino acids long. Trimming cost V 4 bases and J 5 bases, with 9 bases left between them.